The 24 T cell receptor beta chains in this list originate from one sample, sequenced in a study of T cell clones after liver transplantation. Here immunoSEQ multiplex PCR was the method, and the copy in TCRdb shows in-frame clones only, minus some. The table includes roughly 80,000 clones, 65% to 85% detected once. The specimen was CD4+ T cells from blood, collected 45 to 46 months after liver transplant. These receptors all stem from a human patient who received a liver transplant. Some T cells may have come from the graft donor.

V is TRBV7-8 and J is TRBJ2-7, with 10 bases identical to TRBD2. Germline-derived CDR1 and CDR2 are SGHVS and FQNEAQ. The junction had 10 bases not matched to a gene; V was cut back by 6 bases and J by 5 bases. The CDR3 has 15 residues. The CDR3 protein is CASSSRAGGPNEQYF. The CDR3 coding sequence is TGTGCCAGCAGTTCCCGAGCGGGAGGGCCCAACGAGCAGTACTTC.

This clone was recorded only once. This sequence joins TRBV7-2 and TRBJ2-1; D unclear. This CDR3 has 14 amino acids. Germline V gene data show CDR1 as SGHTA and CDR2 as FQGNSA. V was clipped by 1 base and J by 3 bases, with 7 bases between them. This CDR3 is CASSLGAYYNEQFF. The CDR3 region has the DNA TGTGCCAGCAGCTTAGGAGCGTACTACAATGAGCAGTTCTTC.

This chain's CDR3 is CASSSVTGTMGNQPQHF. DNA of the CDR3: TGTGCCAGCAGTTCCGTGACAGGGACGATGGGCAATCAGCCCCAGCATTTT. The J gene is TRBJ1-5, the V gene TRBV27, with 7 positions matching TRBD1. With V trimmed by 4 bases and J by 2 bases, 11 bases remained unmatched. This CDR3 is 17 amino acids long. In germline, CDR1 is MNHEY, CDR2 SMNVEV (reference sequence).

This chain uses TRBV27 with TRBJ1-2; no firm D call. This CDR3 has 12 residues. V was cut by 5 bases and J by 4 bases, with 8 bases left in between. Per germline, CDR1 MNHEY and CDR2 SMNVEV (reference sequence). The CDR3: CASSNDIYGYTF. CDR3 in DNA: TGTGCCAGCAGTAACGACATCTATGGCTACACCTTC.

The chain joins TRBV5-1 to TRBJ2-1; 10 positions agree with TRBD2. The CDR3 spans 15 residues. CDR1 is SGHRS and CDR2 is YFSETQ in the germline V gene. Trimming took 4 bases from V and 5 from J; bases not matched to a gene: 6. Written as DNA, the CDR3 is TGCGCCAGCAGCCCGGGACTAGCGACAAACAATGAGCAGTTCTTC. This encodes CASSPGLATNNEQFF. Based on the CDR3 plus reference TRBV5-1 and TRBJ2-1, the full variable domain is KAGVTQTPRYLIKTRGQQVTLSCSPISGHRSVSWYQQTPGQGLQFLFEYFSETQRNKGNFPGRFSGRQFSNSRSEMNVSTLELGDSALYLCASSPGLATNNEQFFGPGTRLTVL.

The chain links TRBV19 to TRBJ2-7; TRBD2 agrees at 14 bases. The CDR3 spans 22 residues. Unmatched junction bases numbered 27, after V lost 4 bases and J lost 7 bases. In germline, CDR1 is LNHDA, CDR2 SQIVND (reference sequence). As DNA, the CDR3 is TGTGCCAGTAGTAGCCCCCGACTAGCGGGAGGGCCTTCTTTACCCAATGTGAATGAGCAGTACTTC. Its protein is CASSSPRLAGGPSLPNVNEQYF.

The V gene is TRBV5-4, the J gene TRBJ1-5; D is undetermined. This CDR3 is built from 14 residues. From germline, CDR1 is SGHNT and CDR2 YYREEE (reference sequence). Between the trimmed V and J ends, which lost 1 base and 7 bases, there was a span of 12 bases. The CDR3 reads CASSLYGQGQPQHF. CDR3 DNA sequence: TGTGCCAGCAGCTTGTATGGGCAAGGCCAGCCCCAGCATTTT.

The rearrangement joins TRBV28 to TRBJ2-1, with D possibly being TRBD2 (7 bases). The CDR3 is 15 amino acids. Germline values: CDR1 MDHEN, CDR2 SYDVKM. V lost 6 bases, J lost 1 base, and 13 bases lay in between. The CDR3 protein is CASRGGGPSYNEQFF. DNA of the CDR3: TGTGCCAGCAGGGGAGGGGGGCCGTCCTACAATGAGCAGTTCTTC. The full variable domain, its missing parts supplied by reference TRBV28 and TRBJ2-1, is DVKVTQSSRYLVKRTGEKVFLECVQDMDHENMFWYRQDPGLGLRLIYFSYDVKMKEKGDIPEGYSVSREKKERFSLILESASTNQTSMYLCASRGGGPSYNEQFFGPGTRLTVL.

The chain recombines TRBV7-2 with TRBJ1-1, with D maybe TRBD1 (6 bases). Trimming pared 5 bases from V and 1 base from J, leaving 17 bases between. The CDR3 is 16 amino acids. Looked up from germline, CDR1 is SGHTA and CDR2 is FQGNSA. In DNA, the CDR3 is TGTGCCAGCAGCACCCAAGGACAGCCTCCGAACACTGAAGCTTTCTTT. It codes for CASSTQGQPPNTEAFF. The full variable domain, with the rest looked up from reference TRBV7-2 and TRBJ1-1, is GAGVSQSPSNKVTEKGKDVELRCDPISGHTALYWYRQSLGQGLEFLIYFQGNSAPDKSGLPSDRFSAERTGGSVSTLTIQRTQQEDSAVYLCASSTQGQPPNTEAFFGQGTRLTVV.

V usage is TRBV5-4 and J usage is TRBJ2-5; 10 bases are a match to TRBD2. Germline assignment: CDR1 SGHNT and CDR2 YYREEE (reference sequence). The CDR3 covers 16 residues. V dropped 0 bases and J dropped 1; count of bases not matched to a gene: 3. The DNA for the CDR3 is TGTGCCAGCAGCTTGGATGGACTAGCGGCCCAAGAGACCCAGTACTTC. Residues: CASSLDGLAAQETQYF.

This rearrangement joins TRBV5-1 to TRBJ2-2; 12 bases are shared with TRBD2. J gave up 1 base and V 0 bases, and 4 bases lay outside the gene matches. CDR3 length: 18 residues. Germline values: CDR1 SGHRS, CDR2 YFSETQ. CDR3 amino acids: CASSLELAGGVNTGELFF. The CDR3 DNA reads TGCGCCAGCAGCTTGGAGCTAGCGGGAGGGGTGAACACCGGGGAGCTGTTTTTT.

The chain joins TRBV10-3 to TRBJ1-1; D not certain. Germline V gene sequence: CDR1 ENHRY, CDR2 SYGVKD. The CDR3 extends over 11 amino acids. Trimming removed 3 bases from V and 7 bases from J, with 6 bases in between. CDR3 sequence reads: CAISDAFEAFF. Written as DNA, the CDR3 is TGTGCCATCAGTGATGCGTTTGAAGCTTTCTTT.

The V call is TRBV7-2, the J call TRBJ2-3; no firm D call. The CDR3 has 15 amino acids. Trimming cost V 4 bases and J 4 bases, with 15 bases left between them. From germline, CDR1 is SGHTA and CDR2 FQGNSA. CDR3 bases: TGTGCCAGCAGCTCCTTTGGGGATCCCGCAGATACGCAGTATTTT. Protein product: CASSSFGDPADTQYF.

This rearrangement joins TRBV2 to TRBJ1-4; D gene uncertain. Trimming shortened V by 7 bases and J by 5 bases, and 11 bases separated the two germline ends. CDR3 length: 13 residues. Looked up from germline, CDR1 is SNHLY and CDR2 is FYNNEI. The CDR3 DNA is TGTGCCAGCAACCGATCCCCAAATGAAAAACTGTTTTTT. It specifies CASNRSPNEKLFF.

The gene calls are TRBV7-9 and TRBJ2-2, with 10 bases matching TRBD2. Germline V gene sequence: CDR1 SEHNR, CDR2 FQNEAQ (reference sequence). The CDR3 totals 15 residues. V lost 1 base, J lost 7 bases, and 3 bases stayed unmatched. The CDR3 sequence is CASSLVSGRIGELFF. The CDR3 nucleotides are TGTGCCAGCAGCTTAGTTAGCGGGAGGATCGGGGAGCTGTTTTTT.

The V gene is TRBV6-5, the J gene TRBJ2-3; a weak D match, TRBD1 (6 bases). With 4 bases removed from V and 1 base from J, the gap between germline ends came to 12 bases. The CDR3 is 15 amino acids. Germline loops: CDR1 MNHEY, CDR2 SVGAGI. CDR3 sequence reads: CASSFTGIRTDTQYF. CDR3 in DNA: TGTGCCAGCAGTTTCACAGGGATTCGCACAGATACGCAGTATTTT.

The rearrangement links TRBV11-2 to TRBJ1-1; weak D call: TRBD1 (5 bases). This CDR3 contains 15 residues. The germline CDR1 and CDR2 sequences are SGHAT and FQNNGV. V lost 1 base and J 8 bases, leaving 17 bases between the germline ends. The CDR3 nucleotides read TGTGCCAGCAGCTTAGTTTACTGGGGGTCTGTGGAAGCTTTCTTT. Its translation is CASSLVYWGSVEAFF. Full variable domain (outside the CDR3, taken from reference TRBV11-2 and TRBJ1-1): EAGVAQSPRYKIIEKRQSVAFWCNPISGHATLYWYQQILGQGPKLLIQFQNNGVVDDSQLPKDRFSAERLKGVDSTLKIQPAKLEDSAVYLCASSLVYWGSVEAFFGQGTRLTVV.

This clone has a handful of counts. The chain joins TRBV27 to TRBJ2-1, with TRBD1 identical over 9 bases. CDR1 is MNHEY and CDR2 is SMNVEV in the germline V gene (reference sequence). The CDR3 loop spans 19 amino acids. J gave up 5 bases and V 3 bases, and 17 bases lay outside the gene matches. This CDR3 is CASSFSPGQGITLHNEQFF. DNA of the CDR3: TGTGCCAGCAGTTTTTCCCCCGGACAGGGGATAACGTTACACAATGAGCAGTTCTTC.

The chain links TRBV28 to TRBJ2-3, with TRBD2 identical over 7 bases. V gave up 6 bases and J gave up 2 bases; unmatched junction bases: 5. The CDR3 spans 14 residues. Germline V lookup: CDR1 MDHEN, CDR2 SYDVKM. In DNA, the CDR3 is TGTGCCAGCAGATCAGCGGGGCCCACAGATACGCAGTATTTT. It specifies CASRSAGPTDTQYF.

Here the CDR3 reads CASSGGQLYGYTF. CDR3 nucleotides: TGTGCCAGCAGTGGCGGACAGCTCTATGGCTACACCTTC. The chain carries TRBV6-6 and TRBJ1-2; TRBD1 is a possible D gene (6 bases). Germline V lookup: CDR1 MNHNY, CDR2 SVGAGI (reference sequence). The CDR3 length is 13 residues. V gave up 5 bases and J gave up 4 bases, with 11 bases separating them.

This chain uses TRBV5-6 with TRBJ1-3; D gene ambiguous. The V gene lost 4 bases and the J gene lost 3 bases, with 14 bases spanning the gap. CDR3 size: 15 residues. Germline V CDR1 and CDR2: SGHDT, YYEEEE. In DNA form, the CDR3 reads TGTGCCAGCAGCCGGAGAACAGAATTTGGAAACACCATATATTTT. It yields the protein CASSRRTEFGNTIYF.

The J gene is TRBJ1-6, the V gene TRBV6-6; D uncertain. Germline V CDR1 and CDR2: MNHNY, SVGAGI (reference sequence). The CDR3 is made up of 13 amino acids. The V end lost 4 bases, the J end lost 8 bases, and 9 bases lay between the germline ends. CDR3 sequence reads: CASSSPEDSPLHF. DNA of the CDR3: TGTGCCAGCAGTTCCCCCGAGGATTCACCCCTCCACTTT.

This clone was recorded only once. This rearrangement joins TRBV6-5 to TRBJ1-2, with a possible D match to TRBD1 (6 bases). Germline CDR1 is MNHEY and CDR2 is SVGAGI. The V and J ends lost 4 bases and 5 bases respectively, with 8 bases between them. This CDR3 is built from 12 residues. The CDR3 spells CASSLQGYGYTF. The DNA of the CDR3 is TGTGCCAGCAGTTTACAGGGATATGGCTACACCTTC.

This clone occurred once. Other nucleotide sequences in the sample specify the same CDR3. The chain has TRBV7-3 and TRBJ1-5; possibly TRBD1 for D (6 bases). Germline values: CDR1 SGHTA, CDR2 FQGTGA. V was shortened by 5 bases and J by 6 bases, with 11 bases between the two germline ends. CDR3 length: 13 residues. This chain's CDR3 is CASSPQGGQPQHF. DNA for the CDR3: TGTGCCAGCAGCCCCCAAGGGGGTCAGCCCCAGCATTTT.